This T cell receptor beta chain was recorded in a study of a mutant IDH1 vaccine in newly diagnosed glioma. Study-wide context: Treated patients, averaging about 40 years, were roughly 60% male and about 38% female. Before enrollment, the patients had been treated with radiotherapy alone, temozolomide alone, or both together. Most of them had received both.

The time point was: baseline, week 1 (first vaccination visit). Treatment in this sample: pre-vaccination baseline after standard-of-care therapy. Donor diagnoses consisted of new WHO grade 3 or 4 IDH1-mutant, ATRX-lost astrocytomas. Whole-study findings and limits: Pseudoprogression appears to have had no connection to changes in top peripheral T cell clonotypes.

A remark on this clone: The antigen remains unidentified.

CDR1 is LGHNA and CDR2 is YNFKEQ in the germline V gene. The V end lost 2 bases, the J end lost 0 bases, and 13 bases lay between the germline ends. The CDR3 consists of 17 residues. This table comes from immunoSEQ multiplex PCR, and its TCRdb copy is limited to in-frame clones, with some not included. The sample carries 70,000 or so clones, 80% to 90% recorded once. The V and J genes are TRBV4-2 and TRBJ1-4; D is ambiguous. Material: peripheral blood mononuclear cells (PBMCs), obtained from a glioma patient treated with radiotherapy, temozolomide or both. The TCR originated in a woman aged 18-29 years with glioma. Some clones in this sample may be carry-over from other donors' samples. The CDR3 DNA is TGTGCCAGCAGCCAATGGCGAAAAATGTCAACTAATGAAAAACTGTTTTTT. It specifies CASSQWRKMSTNEKLFF.